These 5 T cell receptor beta chains originate from one sample sequenced in a study of radiotherapy plus CTLA-4 blockade in lung cancer. The repertoire was sequenced with immunoSEQ multiplex PCR; TCRdb's copy has only in-frame clones and lacks some. This sample yields 95,000 to 150,000 clones, of which about 90% are seen a single time; 6.9% belongs to the top ten. The sample consisted of peripheral blood, taken from a patient treated with radiotherapy plus ipilimumab. The receptor source for this set is a human donor with non-small cell lung cancer that progressed on radiotherapy plus ipilimumab.

To note about this clone: The sample carries other DNA sequences with the same CDR3. The chain recombines TRBV5-1 with TRBJ2-7; no firm D call. This CDR3 is 12 amino acids long. Trimming removed 0 bases from V and 2 bases from J, with 3 bases in between. Germline V gives CDR1 SGHRS, CDR2 YFSETQ. The DNA for the CDR3 is TGCGCCAGCAGCTTGGACACCTACGAGCAGTACTTC. This translates into CASSLDTYEQYF.

This clone was recorded only once. The V call is TRBV5-4, the J call TRBJ2-7; TRBD2 might be the D (6 bases). This CDR3 region has 14 residues. Germline CDR1 and CDR2: SGHNT and YYREEE (reference sequence). Trimming pared 0 bases from V and 4 bases from J, leaving 11 bases between. CDR3 coding DNA: TGTGCCAGCAGCTTGGACGGAGGGGTTTACGAGCAGTACTTC. Its translation: CASSLDGGVYEQYF. Filled out from reference TRBV5-4 and TRBJ2-7, the complete variable domain reads ETGVTQSPTHLIKTRGQQVTLRCSSQSGHNTVSWYQQALGQGPQFIFQYYREEENGRGNFPPRFSGLQFPNYSSELNVNALELDDSALYLCASSLDGGVYEQYFGPGTRLTVT.

This chain joins TRBV5-1 and TRBJ2-2, with TRBD2 matching 11 bases. Germline CDR1 reads SGHRS; CDR2 reads YFSETQ. This CDR3 has 18 amino acids. The ends lost 4 bases at V and 6 bases at J; junction bases unmatched: 14. The CDR3 region is CASSGQTSGMAVAGELFF. The CDR3 DNA sequence: TGCGCCAGCAGCGGGCAGACTAGCGGGATGGCTGTCGCCGGGGAGCTGTTTTTT.

This clone was seen only a few times. The chain uses TRBV6-1 and TRBJ1-1, with TRBD1 matching over 9 bases. CDR1 and CDR2 from the germline V gene are MNHNS and SASEGT. V lost 8 bases and J lost 6; bases outside the gene matches: 7. The CDR3 length is 13 residues. The DNA for the CDR3 is TGTGCCAGCGGGGGGACAGGGCGCCCTGAAGCTTTCTTT. Protein product: CASGGTGRPEAFF.

This chain uses TRBV5-6 with TRBJ2-7; TRBD1 matches at 9 bases. The CDR3 is made up of 15 amino acids. J was trimmed by 2 bases and V by 3 bases; bases with no gene match: 6. CDR1 and CDR2 (germline): SGHDT, YYEEEE. This chain's CDR3 is CASSSGQGKTYEQYF. The CDR3 region has the DNA TGTGCCAGCAGCTCAGGACAGGGGAAAACCTACGAGCAGTACTTC. The full variable domain, in which reference TRBV5-6 and TRBJ2-7 provide the parts outside the CDR3, is DAGVTQSPTHLIKTRGQQVTLRCSPKSGHDTVSWYQQALGQGPQFIFQYYEEEERQRGNFPDRFSGHQFPNYSSELNVNALLLGDSALYLCASSSGQGKTYEQYFGPGTRLTVT.